This TCR beta chain comes out of a study of cytomegalovirus exposure and HLA in healthy donors. A multiplex PCR was run with 60 Vbeta primers and 13 Jbeta primers. Produced via immunoSEQ multiplex PCR; TCRdb's table is partial and in-frame only. The data hold roughly 200,000 clones, with about 70% observed a single time. Study findings and constraints: In all likelihood, a cluster of highly shared sequence variants was a sequencing artifact.

This CDR3 contains 17 residues. Trimming took off 5 bases at V and 0 bases at J, with 17 bases between the two ends. Germline CDR1 SGHTA, CDR2 FQGNSA. In this sample, this clone turned up a few times. Its target is not known. Specimen: PBMCs. This receptor was taken from a woman aged 25 to 39 in good health and CMV-seronegative. The rearrangement uses TRBV7-2 and TRBJ2-4, with D unresolved. The CDR3 sequence: CASSPREISLAKNIQYF. In DNA form, the CDR3 reads TGTGCCAGCAGCCCCCGTGAGATCTCTCTAGCCAAAAACATTCAGTACTTC.